The 30 T cell receptor beta chains listed next were all sequenced from one sample in a study of siplizumab effects on memory and regulatory T cells. Libraries were prepared by immunoSEQ multiplex PCR; TCRdb keeps only in-frame clonotypes and omits some of them. This table has some 87,000 clones, approximately 90% appearing once. Sequencing was done on a sample of CD4+ T cells sorted from blood. The receptor source for this set is a human donor in good health.

In its sample, this clone was seen once. The junction does not match germline at one end; this may be a read error. The V gene is TRBV28, the J gene TRBJ2-5, with 7 bases that match TRBD1. Germline V CDR1 and CDR2: MDHEN, SYDVKM. CDR3 size: 14 residues. Here the CDR3 DNA reads TGTGCCAGCTTGACCGACAGGGTCCAAGAAACCCAGTACTTC. Its translation is CASLTDRVQETQYF.

The gene calls are TRBV19 and TRBJ2-5; D not certain. Germline assignment: CDR1 LNHDA and CDR2 SQIVND (reference sequence). This CDR3 is built from 13 residues. Trimming removed 3 bases from V and 0 bases from J, with 5 bases in between. DNA for the CDR3: TGTGCCAGTAGTATCCGGTACCAAGAGACCCAGTACTTC. Its translation: CASSIRYQETQYF.

The gene calls are TRBV9 and TRBJ1-2; TRBD1 matches at 8 bases. There are 13 residues in the CDR3. J lost 4 bases, V lost 4 bases, and 3 bases had no gene match. CDR1 is SGDLS, CDR2 YYNGEE, per germline. This chain's CDR3 is CASSSGGAYGYTF. CDR3 coding DNA: TGTGCCAGCAGCTCAGGGGGCGCCTATGGCTACACCTTC.

The chain has TRBV7-9 and TRBJ2-1, with 9 bases identical to TRBD2. This CDR3 spans 16 amino acids. Looked up from germline, CDR1 is SEHNR and CDR2 is FQNEAQ (reference sequence). V shed 5 bases and J 8 bases; nucleotides not matched to a gene: 13. The CDR3 coding sequence is TGTGCCAGCAGCCCCCAGGCGGGAGGGCCTTTCTATGAGCAGTTCTTC. This sequence encodes CASSPQAGGPFYEQFF.

In this sample, this clone turned up a few times. The rearrangement links TRBV7-8 to TRBJ1-5; D possibly corresponds to TRBD1 (5 bases). The CDR3 covers 15 residues. V dropped 2 bases and J dropped 7 bases, with 15 bases sitting between them. CDR1 is SGHVS, CDR2 FQNEAQ, per germline. Here the CDR3 DNA reads TGTGCCAGCAGCTTAAGCCCCCAACCAGGGCAGCCCCAGCATTTT. Translating it yields CASSLSPQPGQPQHF.

V is TRBV19 and J is TRBJ2-7; the D gene is possibly TRBD1 (7 bases). V was cut by 4 bases and J by 1 base, with 14 bases left in between. The length of the CDR3 is 15 residues. CDR1 LNHDA and CDR2 SQIVND come from the germline V gene (reference sequence). The CDR3 sequence is CASSTHRGLSYEQYF. CDR3 nucleotides: TGTGCCAGTAGTACTCACAGGGGACTTTCCTACGAGCAGTACTTC.

This chain links TRBV6-5 with TRBJ2-7; 10 bases line up with TRBD2. Germline assignment: CDR1 MNHEY and CDR2 SVGAGI. The junction had 8 bases not matched to a gene; V was cut back by 4 bases and J by 5 bases. This CDR3 is 15 amino acids long. The CDR3 bases are TGTGCCAGCAGTTCCGGGATAGCGGGAGGTGACGAGCAGTACTTC. It is translated as CASSSGIAGGDEQYF.

V gene TRBV5-1 combines with J gene TRBJ2-4, with a weak D call TRBD2 (6 bases). The V and J ends lost 7 bases and 6 bases respectively, with 20 bases between them. Germline V CDR1 and CDR2: SGHRS, YFSETQ. The CDR3 length is 15 residues. CDR3 region: CASSGEGGLSNIQYF. The DNA for the CDR3 is TGCGCCAGCTCCGGAGAGGGCGGACTATCAAACATTCAGTACTTC.

The gene calls are TRBV7-9 and TRBJ2-7; D remains unclear. The germline V gene encodes CDR1 SEHNR and CDR2 FQNEAQ (reference sequence). The CDR3 runs 13 residues. V was clipped by 2 bases and J by 4 bases, with 9 bases between them. The chain's CDR3 is CASSLFNSYEQYF. In nucleotides, the CDR3 is TGTGCCAGCAGCTTATTTAATTCATACGAGCAGTACTTC.

The genes are TRBV4-1 and TRBJ1-4; TRBD1 might be the D (5 bases). Trimming left V 0 bases short and J 8 bases short, with 16 bases between. Germline V lookup: CDR1 MGHRA, CDR2 YSYEKL. CDR3 length equals 16 residues. CDR3 nucleotide sequence: TGCGCCAGCAGCCAAGATCGAGGCAGGGTCCCCGAAAAACTGTTTTTT. Its translation: CASSQDRGRVPEKLFF.

J is TRBJ2-5 and V is TRBV19; 10 nucleotides agree with TRBD1. The CDR3 covers 17 residues. V dropped 3 bases and J dropped 4; count of bases not matched to a gene: 11. Germline CDR1 is LNHDA and CDR2 is SQIVND (reference sequence). Written as DNA, the CDR3 is TGTGCCAGTAGTATGACCGGGACAGGGGTTGTGGGAGAGACCCAGTACTTC. Protein product: CASSMTGTGVVGETQYF.

The chain couples TRBV11-2 to TRBJ2-6, with 9 positions matching TRBD1. This CDR3 region has 17 residues. Germline trimming cut 3 bases from V and 5 bases from J; bases unmatched to any gene: 8. The germline V gene encodes CDR1 SGHAT and CDR2 FQNNGV. DNA of the CDR3: TGTGCCAGCAGCTTCGGTCGGACAGGGGCTAGGGCCAACGTCCTGACTTTC. It codes for CASSFGRTGARANVLTF.

This clone was counted between two and nine times. The chain links TRBV10-1 to TRBJ2-6, with D possibly matching TRBD1 (6 bases). CDR1 is WNHNN and CDR2 is SYGVQD in the germline V gene (reference sequence). Trimming shortened V by 5 bases and J by 0 bases, and 17 bases separated the two germline ends. CDR3 length: 18 residues. This CDR3 reads CASSNLQGKNSGANVLTF. CDR3 nucleotide sequence: TGCGCCAGCAGTAACCTTCAGGGGAAAAACTCTGGGGCCAACGTCCTGACTTTC.

The V call is TRBV5-4, the J call TRBJ2-7; D not certain. CDR1 is SGHNT, CDR2 YYREEE, per germline (reference sequence). The V gene lost 4 bases and the J gene lost 4 bases, with 9 bases spanning the gap. The CDR3 loop spans 12 amino acids. The DNA for the CDR3 is TGTGCCAGCAGCCGTTTCGGGTACGAGCAGTACTTC. As protein: CASSRFGYEQYF. Using reference TRBV5-4 and TRBJ2-7 for the parts outside the CDR3, the full variable domain is ETGVTQSPTHLIKTRGQQVTLRCSSQSGHNTVSWYQQALGQGPQFIFQYYREEENGRGNFPPRFSGLQFPNYSSELNVNALELDDSALYLCASSRFGYEQYFGPGTRLTVT.

For this clone: A junction end diverges from the germline sequence, so it may reflect a read error. This chain joins TRBV20-1 and TRBJ2-4; TRBD2 matches 9 bases. Germline CDR1 reads DFQATT; CDR2 reads SNEGSKA (reference sequence). The CDR3 length is 10 residues. CDR3 DNA sequence: TGCAGTGCTAGTGCGGGGGGGTCGAGGTTC. It encodes CSASAGGSRF.

This chain joins TRBV27 and TRBJ2-7; 11 positions agree with TRBD1. The germline CDR1 and CDR2 sequences are MNHEY and SMNVEV (reference sequence). Trimming took 6 bases from V and 7 from J; bases not matched to a gene: 8. The CDR3 spans 14 residues. This CDR3 reads CASRKGQGGLEQYF. The CDR3 bases are TGTGCCAGCAGAAAGGGACAGGGGGGGTTAGAGCAGTACTTC.

The chain has TRBV5-1 and TRBJ2-3; D unresolved. Trimming left V 0 bases short and J 4 bases short, with 9 bases between. The CDR3 loop spans 14 amino acids. Germline V lookup: CDR1 SGHRS, CDR2 YFSETQ. CDR3: CASSLGGFPDTQYF. Here the CDR3 DNA reads TGCGCCAGCAGCTTGGGGGGTTTCCCAGATACGCAGTATTTT.

The chain combines TRBV2 with TRBJ2-7, with TRBD1 identical over 8 bases. The CDR3 covers 12 residues. V lost 7 bases to trimming and J lost 3 bases; unmatched junction nucleotides: 2. CDR1 is SNHLY, CDR2 FYNNEI, per germline. The CDR3 DNA reads TGTGCCAGCACTGACAGGGGCTACGAGCAGTACTTC. Translation: CASTDRGYEQYF.

J is TRBJ2-1 and V is TRBV5-4, with 7 positions matching TRBD2. The length of the CDR3 is 15 residues. The V gene's germline CDR1 is SGHNT and CDR2 YYREEE (reference sequence). Unmatched junction bases numbered 8, after V lost 4 bases and J lost 4 bases. The CDR3 DNA follows: TGTGCCAGCAGCCAACTAGCGCTGGGGTACAATGAGCAGTTCTTC. It is translated as CASSQLALGYNEQFF.

CDR3 nucleotides: TGTGCCTGGAGGAAAGGGAACTCCTACAATGAGCAGTTCTTC. Amino acids: CAWRKGNSYNEQFF. The chain joins TRBV30 to TRBJ2-1; no firm D call. Germline loops: CDR1 GTSNPN, CDR2 SVGIG (reference sequence). Trimming cost V 3 bases and J 0 bases, with 9 bases left between them. The CDR3 covers 14 residues.

This sequence joins TRBV18 and TRBJ1-2; 7 positions agree with TRBD1. Germline CDR1 reads KGHSH; CDR2 reads LQKENI. There are 13 residues in the CDR3. Trimming cost V 3 bases and J 6 bases; bases outside gene matches: 4. The CDR3, as DNA: TGTGCCAGCTCACCTGACAGGGCCCATGGCTACACCTTC. Amino acids: CASSPDRAHGYTF.

J is TRBJ1-4 and V is TRBV6-1; D gene ambiguous. Germline-derived CDR1 and CDR2 are MNHNS and SASEGT. The CDR3 length is 18 residues. V gave up 0 bases and J gave up 0 bases, with 14 bases separating them. The CDR3 protein is CASSEAVAGVTTNEKLFF. CDR3 coding DNA: TGTGCCAGCAGTGAAGCGGTGGCCGGAGTTACAACTAATGAAAAACTGTTTTTT.

J is TRBJ2-3 and V is TRBV9; D unclear. Per the germline V gene, CDR1 is SGDLS and CDR2 is YYNGEE. The V end lost 0 bases, the J end lost 0 bases, and 2 bases lay between the germline ends. This CDR3 has 13 amino acids. The CDR3 loop is CASSVGSTDTQYF. The CDR3 region has the DNA TGTGCCAGCAGCGTAGGGAGCACAGATACGCAGTATTTT.

The chain employs TRBV19 and TRBJ2-1; the match to TRBD2 covers 15 bases. With 5 bases clipped from V and 10 bases from J, the junction kept 9 bases outside the gene matches. The CDR3 spans 16 residues. In germline, CDR1 is LNHDA, CDR2 SQIVND (reference sequence). In nucleotides, the CDR3 is TGTGCCAGTAGTCCCTGGACTAGCGGGAGGGCCAAGGAGCAGTTCTTC. Translating gives CASSPWTSGRAKEQFF.

V and J are TRBV29-1 and TRBJ1-2; 10 nucleotides align to TRBD1. CDR3 length: 12 amino acids. Trimming removed 6 bases from V and 7 bases from J; junction bases left unmatched: 5. From germline, CDR1 is SQVTM and CDR2 ANQGSEA. DNA of the CDR3: TGCAGCGTAACGGGACAGGGGATTGGCTACACCTTC. Amino acid sequence: CSVTGQGIGYTF.

The chain has TRBV28 and TRBJ2-7, with 12 bases fitting TRBD1. The CDR3 spans 14 residues. CDR1 is MDHEN, CDR2 SYDVKM, per germline. CDR3 residues: CVRNPGQGAREQYF. CDR3 nucleotide sequence: TGTGTCCGCAACCCGGGACAGGGGGCGCGGGAGCAGTACTTC.

This chain uses TRBV30 with TRBJ2-2; D gene ambiguous. Germline CDR1 reads GTSNPN; CDR2 reads SVGIG (reference sequence). The CDR3 has 16 residues. Trimming pared 3 bases from V and 1 base from J, leaving 15 bases between. CDR3 DNA: TGTGCCTGGAGAGGCCGCGGCAGCCTGAACACCGGGGAGCTGTTTTTT. This sequence encodes CAWRGRGSLNTGELFF.

This clone showed up just a few times. The V and J genes are TRBV14 and TRBJ1-1, with 7 bases identical to TRBD1. V lost 4 bases, J lost 1 base, and 6 bases stayed unmatched. CDR3 size: 15 residues. CDR1 is SGHDN and CDR2 is FVKESK in the germline V gene. CDR3 nucleotides: TGTGCCAGCAGCCCCGACAGGGCAAGGAACACTGAAGCTTTCTTT. This gives the protein CASSPDRARNTEAFF.

This clone appeared a single time. The chain employs TRBV6-4 and TRBJ1-4; D is possibly TRBD1 (5 bases). Trimming pared 7 bases from V and 8 bases from J, leaving 17 bases between. CDR1 is MRHNA, CDR2 SNTAGT, per germline. There are 14 residues in the CDR3. Here the CDR3 DNA reads TGTGCCAGCAATTTACGAGGGGCACAGGAAAAACTGTTTTTT. Translation: CASNLRGAQEKLFF.

V usage is TRBV6-5 and J usage is TRBJ2-2; D uncertain. Germline-derived CDR1 and CDR2 are MNHEY and SVGAGI. V lost 5 bases and J 4 bases, leaving 5 bases between the germline ends. This CDR3 has 12 amino acids. In DNA form, the CDR3 reads TGTGCCAGCAGTCACTTCACCGGGGAGCTGTTTTTT. Translating it yields CASSHFTGELFF.